This is a list of T cell receptor beta chains from one sample in a study of CD4+ T cells in melanoma. Method: immunoSEQ multiplex PCR; TCRdb's copy keeps in-frame clones and lacks some. The sample shows some 10,000 clones, about 65% of them seen only once. The specimen sequenced was cells from a culture (not recorded whether cultured in vitro). The receptor set was obtained from a human donor with melanoma. Each CDR3 is given without its conserved first and last residue. D genes are given only for firm matches. Clone size is shown for a subset of rows, as once, few, many or a class of expanded clone.

- | - | TRBV6-6 | ASSYVETQY
- | - | TRBV7-4 | ASSPSTYYGYT
- | TRBD1 | TRBV19 | ASSRGQGIIEAF
- | - | TRBV27 | ASSLTGHGYT
- | - | TRBV6-1 | ASQQGVRTEAF
- | - | TRBV19 | ASSNGFISNQPQH
once | - | TRBV6-5 | ASRPRLLGVYEQY
- | - | TRBV11-1 | ASSLGPNYEQY
- | - | TRBV19 | ASRLIYEQY
- | - | TRBV4-1 | ASSQDVPGPSEDTEAF
- | - | TRBV5-1 | ASSLEGASQGTQY
- | TRBD2 | TRBV15 | ATSSSSGGTLAPTQETQY
- | - | TRBV11-1 | ASSLEWGANTGELF
few | TRBD1 | TRBV7-9 | ASSSRTGGLGYT
- | TRBD1 | TRBV12-5 | ASEGAPQETQY
- | TRBD1 | TRBV7-2 | ASSLARDRITDTQY
few | - | TRBV6-1 | ASSATGRATEAF
once | TRBD1 | TRBV19 | ASSRRLAGTGNSPLH
- | TRBD1 | TRBV27 | ASGNHRDRITNYGYT
- | - | TRBV10-3 | AIRPETGNTEAF
once | - | TRBV19 | ASSDTGATNEKLF
- | TRBD2 | TRBV11-2 | ASSLGGGAKNEQF
- | - | TRBV19 | ASSIELGRVSQPQH
- | - | TRBV7-6 | ASSLARETQY
once | - | TRBV7-2 | ASSLFPRPDTQY
- | - | TRBV7-9 | ASSTTSRGANTEAF
- | - | TRBV7-8 | ASSLGVGRHYNEQF
once | - | TRBV7-2 | ASSPGTANTEAF
- | - | TRBV18 | ASSPSSAGYTEAF
- | - | TRBV4-1 | ASSQGRATGNTIY
- | TRBD2 | TRBV5-1 | ASSPLGAGGSETQY
- | - | TRBV6-5 | ASTNRPVYNEKLF
few | - | TRBV6-1 | ASIEQAGGRYT
once | TRBD2 | TRBV7-2 | ASSESLLATRRGDTQY
few | - | TRBV7-9 | ASSLAGTDSYGYT
- | - | TRBV2 | ASVSLSDNEQF
- | - | TRBV7-9 | ASSLVDLPWENSPLH
- | TRBD1 | TRBV7-9 | ASSKGGTGNYGYT
few | - | TRBV6-6 | ASSTPGGGQPQH
- | - | TRBV5-1 | ASSLSGWGISGANVLT
- | TRBD2 | TRBV25-1 | ASSELGAGGQETQY
few | TRBD2 | TRBV30 | AWNSGGIQTQY
few | - | TRBV5-6 | ASSTQGPNEQF
- | - | TRBV21-1 | ASSERQDYGYT
- | - | TRBV11-3 | ASSANKNGPQETQY
- | TRBD2 | TRBV10-3 | AISEFGGGPSDTQY
- | - | TRBV27 | ASSLLRVGEQF
- | TRBD1 | TRBV4-2 | ASSLGQSGETQY
- | - | TRBV6-6 | ASSYTSNQPQH
- | - | TRBV7-8 | ASSLTPESGTYEQY
- | TRBD2 | TRBV19 | ASGAGGQETQY
- | TRBD1 | TRBV30 | AWRDYRGPNQPQH
- | TRBD1 | TRBV5-8 | ASSQTTGYRDEQF
once | - | TRBV6-1 | ASSPAGGREAEAF
- | - | TRBV6-5 | ASSYRDLNSPLH
- | - | TRBV9 | ASSVGSYSYNEQF
- | - | TRBV5-1 | ASSRGAGPSTDTQY
- | TRBD1 | TRBV6-5 | ASRRDRSGGELF
- | - | TRBV29-1 | SVVTGDTQY
- | - | TRBV5-1 | ASSTQGAGNTIY